This T cell receptor (beta chain) is from a study of blood T cell repertoires in COVID-19. Study summary: Italy, Spain and the United States were the sources of the convalescent and acute COVID-19 samples. Nucleic acid was either cDNA or gDNA, and it came from T cells, B-cell-depleted T cells, or PBMCs.

CDR3 length: 17 amino acids. Trimming cost V 5 bases and J 2 bases; bases outside gene matches: 11. The germline CDR1 and CDR2 sequences are SGHTA and FQGNSA. Per the authors' pipeline: Nucleated cell number was recorded as an estimate derived from reference gene primer amplification. Profiling relied on immunoSEQ multiplex PCR, and the TCRdb table lists in-frame clones only, not all of them. The V and J calls and clone size come from that table; D and trimming were worked out from the DNA. Among roughly 250,000 clones, approximately 91% were seen once, and the ten largest hold around 2.2%. The chain joins TRBV7-2 to TRBJ2-3; 9 bases align to TRBD2. This receptor was taken from a woman in her thirties or forties who had recovered from COVID-19. Sequenced input: peripheral blood. The CDR3 DNA is TGTGCCAGCAGCCTCCAAGCGGGGGGCCTATTCACAGATACGCAGTATTTT. Translated: CASSLQAGGLFTDTQYF. Based on the CDR3 plus reference TRBV7-2 and TRBJ2-3, the full variable domain is GAGVSQSPSNKVTEKGKDVELRCDPISGHTALYWYRQSLGQGLEFLIYFQGNSAPDKSGLPSDRFSAERTGGSVSTLTIQRTQQEDSAVYLCASSLQAGGLFTDTQYFGPGTRLTVL.